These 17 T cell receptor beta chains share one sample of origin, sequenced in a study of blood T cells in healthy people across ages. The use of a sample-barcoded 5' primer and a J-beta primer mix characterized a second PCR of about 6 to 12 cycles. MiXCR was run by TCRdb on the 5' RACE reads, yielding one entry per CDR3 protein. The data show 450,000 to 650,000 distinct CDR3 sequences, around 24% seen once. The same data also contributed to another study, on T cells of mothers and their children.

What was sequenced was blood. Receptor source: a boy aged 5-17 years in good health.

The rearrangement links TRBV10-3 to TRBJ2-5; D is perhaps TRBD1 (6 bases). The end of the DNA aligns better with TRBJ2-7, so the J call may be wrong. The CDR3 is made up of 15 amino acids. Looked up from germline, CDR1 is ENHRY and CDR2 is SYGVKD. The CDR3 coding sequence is TGTGCCATCAGTGAGTCAACAGGGACCCCCTACGAGCAGTACTTC. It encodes CAISESTGTPYEQYF.

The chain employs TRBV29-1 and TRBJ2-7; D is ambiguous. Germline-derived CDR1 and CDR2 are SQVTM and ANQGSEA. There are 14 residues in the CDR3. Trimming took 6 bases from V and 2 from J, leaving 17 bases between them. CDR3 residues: CSVVNPTHTYEQYF. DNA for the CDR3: TGCAGCGTCGTAAACCCGACACATACCTACGAGCAGTACTTC.

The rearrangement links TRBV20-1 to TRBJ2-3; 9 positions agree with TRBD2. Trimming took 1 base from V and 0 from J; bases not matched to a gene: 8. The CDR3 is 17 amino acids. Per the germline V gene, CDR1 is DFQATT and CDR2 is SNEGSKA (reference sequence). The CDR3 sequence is CSARGLGLAGSTDTQYF. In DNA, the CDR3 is TGCAGTGCTAGAGGCCTTGGGCTAGCGGGGAGCACAGATACGCAGTATTTT.

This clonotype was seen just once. CDR3 sequence (DNA): TGTGCCAGCAGGGAGGCGACAGGGGTATTCTTC. It is translated as CASREATGVFF. The V and J genes are TRBV6-1 and TRBJ2-1; 8 bases are shared with TRBD1. CDR1 is MNHNS and CDR2 is SASEGT in the germline V gene. This CDR3 spans 11 amino acids. J lost 16 bases, V lost 6 bases, and 8 bases had no gene match.

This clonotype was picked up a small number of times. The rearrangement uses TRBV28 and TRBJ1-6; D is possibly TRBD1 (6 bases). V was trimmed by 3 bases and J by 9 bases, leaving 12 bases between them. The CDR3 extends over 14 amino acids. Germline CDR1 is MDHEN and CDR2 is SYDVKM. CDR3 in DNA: TGTGCCAGCAGTTTTCACAGGGCTGGTTCACCCCTCCACTTT. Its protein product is CASSFHRAGSPLHF.

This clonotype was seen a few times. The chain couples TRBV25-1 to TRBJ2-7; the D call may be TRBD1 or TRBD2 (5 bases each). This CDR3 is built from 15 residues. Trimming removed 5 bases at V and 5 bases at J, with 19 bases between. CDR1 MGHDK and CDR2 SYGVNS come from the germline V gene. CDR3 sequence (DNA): TGTGCCAGCAGTCGAATCTGGGGGTCCCACCACGAGCAGTACTTC. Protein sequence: CASSRIWGSHHEQYF.

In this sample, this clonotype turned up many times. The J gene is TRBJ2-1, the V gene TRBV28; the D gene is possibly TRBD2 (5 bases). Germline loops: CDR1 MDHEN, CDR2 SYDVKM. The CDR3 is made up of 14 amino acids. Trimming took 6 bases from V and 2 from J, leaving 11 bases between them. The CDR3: CASSRGHTYNEQFF. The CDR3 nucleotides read TGTGCCAGCAGCCGAGGGCACACCTACAATGAGCAGTTCTTC.

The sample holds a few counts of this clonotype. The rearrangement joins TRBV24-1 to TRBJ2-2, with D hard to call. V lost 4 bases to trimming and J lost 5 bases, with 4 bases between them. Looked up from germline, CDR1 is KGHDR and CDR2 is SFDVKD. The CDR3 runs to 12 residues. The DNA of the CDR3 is TGTGCCACCAGTGAGGGAACCGGGGAGCTGTTTTTT. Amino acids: CATSEGTGELFF.

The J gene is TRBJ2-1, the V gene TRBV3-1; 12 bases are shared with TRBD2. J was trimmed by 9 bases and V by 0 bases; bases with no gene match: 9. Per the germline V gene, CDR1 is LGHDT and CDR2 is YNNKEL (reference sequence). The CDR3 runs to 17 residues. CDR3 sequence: CASSQDEASGGAGEQFF. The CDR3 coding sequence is TGTGCCAGCAGCCAAGATGAGGCTAGCGGGGGGGCGGGTGAGCAGTTCTTC.

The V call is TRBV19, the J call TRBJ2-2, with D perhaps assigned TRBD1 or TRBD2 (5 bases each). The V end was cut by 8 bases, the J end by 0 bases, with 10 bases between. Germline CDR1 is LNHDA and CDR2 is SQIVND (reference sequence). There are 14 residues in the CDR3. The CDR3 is CASSGTANTGELFF. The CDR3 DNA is TGTGCCAGTTCAGGGACGGCGAACACCGGGGAGCTGTTTTTT.

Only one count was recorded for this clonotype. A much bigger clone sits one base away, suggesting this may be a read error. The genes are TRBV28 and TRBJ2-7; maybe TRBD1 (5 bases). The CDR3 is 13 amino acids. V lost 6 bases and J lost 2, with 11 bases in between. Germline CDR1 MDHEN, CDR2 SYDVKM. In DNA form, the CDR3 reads TGTGCCAGCAGATCAGGGTCCCCCTACGAGCAGTACTTC. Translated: CASRSGSPYEQYF.

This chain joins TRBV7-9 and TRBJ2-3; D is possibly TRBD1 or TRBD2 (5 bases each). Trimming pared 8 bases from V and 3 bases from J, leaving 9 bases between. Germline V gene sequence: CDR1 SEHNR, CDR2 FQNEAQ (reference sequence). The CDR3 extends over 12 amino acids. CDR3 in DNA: TGTGCCAGCGACGAGGGGACAGATACGCAGTATTTT. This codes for CASDEGTDTQYF.

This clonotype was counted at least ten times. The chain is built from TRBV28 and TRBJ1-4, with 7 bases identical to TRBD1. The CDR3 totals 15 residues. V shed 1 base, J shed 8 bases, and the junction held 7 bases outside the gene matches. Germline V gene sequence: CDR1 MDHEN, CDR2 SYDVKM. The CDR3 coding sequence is TGTGCCAGCAGTTTATCTGTGACAGGGAGAGAAAAACTGTTTTTT. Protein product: CASSLSVTGREKLFF.

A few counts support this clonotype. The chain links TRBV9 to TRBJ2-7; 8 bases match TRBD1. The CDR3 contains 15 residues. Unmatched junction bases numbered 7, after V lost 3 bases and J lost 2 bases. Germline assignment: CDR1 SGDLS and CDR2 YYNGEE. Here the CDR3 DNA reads TGTGCCAGCAGCGCCAGGACAGGGAGTCCCTACGAGCAGTACTTC. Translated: CASSARTGSPYEQYF.

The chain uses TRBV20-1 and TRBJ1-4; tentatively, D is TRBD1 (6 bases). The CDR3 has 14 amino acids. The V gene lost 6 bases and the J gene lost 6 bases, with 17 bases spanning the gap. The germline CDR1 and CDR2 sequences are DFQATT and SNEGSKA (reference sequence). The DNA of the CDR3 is TGCAGTGCCCCGATAGGGGCAGGGGATGAAAAACTGTTTTTT. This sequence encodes CSAPIGAGDEKLFF.

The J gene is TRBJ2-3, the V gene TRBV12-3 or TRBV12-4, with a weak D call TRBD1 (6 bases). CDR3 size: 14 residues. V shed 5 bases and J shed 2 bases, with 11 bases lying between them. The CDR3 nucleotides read TGTGCCAGCAGTCGGGGACATACCACAGATACGCAGTATTTT. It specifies CASSRGHTTDTQYF.

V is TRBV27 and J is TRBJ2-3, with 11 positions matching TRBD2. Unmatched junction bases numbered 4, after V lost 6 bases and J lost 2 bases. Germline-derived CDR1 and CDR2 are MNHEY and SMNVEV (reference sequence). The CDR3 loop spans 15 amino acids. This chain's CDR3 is CASRLAGVYTDTQYF. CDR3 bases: TGTGCCAGCAGACTAGCGGGGGTATACACAGATACGCAGTATTTT.